A single T cell receptor (beta chain) is shown here with its context. This clone was observed a few times. Its antigen specificity is not known. The sample holds no much larger clone one base away, and base qualities are not on file. This sample was included in a study of blood T cell repertoires in COVID-19 (TCRdb year 2020). In terms of the full investigation: The collaborator samples originated in the United States, Italy and Spain and spanned the acute and convalescent phases of COVID-19. The prospective study material was composed of cDNA or gDNA derived from T cells, B-cell-depleted T cells, or PBMCs. Deeply sampled blood TCRbeta repertoires from subjects exposed to, actively infected with, or recovered from COVID-19 were included in the dataset. The repertoires were released in a freely available public database intended as a resource for research on the immune response to SARS-CoV-2. The samples were drawn from the first 160 participants of the ongoing ImmuneRACE study and from over a thousand subjects provided by 6 global collaborators. Nearly every sample came with metadata listing a de-identified subject ID, COVID-19 status, age in years and sex. HLA class I and class II types, where available, came from metadata supplied by the sample provider rather than from assay-based typing. What the research found in general, with its limitations: The quantity of clinical and demographic metadata differed by source and by participant and was supplied without curation.

TCRbeta CDR3 regions were amplified from genomic DNA using the immunoSEQ Assay, a bias-controlled multiplex PCR. On the study's bioinformatics: Within the assay, amplification of reference gene primers was used to estimate how many nucleated cells each sample contained. Sequence reads were collapsed and filtered to measure the absolute abundance of every unique TCRbeta CDR3 rearrangement. For each sample, productive Simpson clonality was calculated as the square root of Simpson's diversity index across productive rearrangements. What TCRdb holds here is the immuneACCESS table cut down to in-frame rearrangements. Part of the clones is not present; checked against another copy, under half of the missing clones reflect an unresolved V gene, and the others are unexplained. V and J calls and clone size are those listed in that table; D and trimming were worked out from the DNA. Present in this sample are some 200,000 clones, approximately 80% of which were seen just once. The leading ten clones occupy 8.5% to 12% of the sample.

CDR1 and CDR2, looked up from the germline V gene, are SGHDT and YYEEEE. From cysteine to phenylalanine, the CDR3 is 12 amino acids long. Here the CDR3 DNA is all that survives: 36 bases in frame from base 1. V drops 3 bases and J drops 1 base, leaving 4 bases in between. The collaborating institutions used their own protocols to collect whole blood in K2EDTA tubes. For TCRbeta analysis, collaborator samples were shipped as frozen whole blood, as isolated PBMCs, or as DNA extracted from either sample type. The receptor's source is a woman of 80 years or more with acute or convalescent COVID-19. The sequence joins TRBV5-6 to TRBJ2-5, with no D gene named confidently. The specimen sequenced was peripheral blood. The nucleotides are TGTGCCAGCAGCTCCATCCAAGAGACCCAGTACTTC. This gives the protein CASSSIQETQYF.